This TCR beta chain was observed in a study of T cells in Graves' hyperthyroidism and ophthalmopathy (dated by TCRdb to 2018 to 2020). Concerning the study at large: Peripheral blood samples were taken at initial diagnosis, before any treatment was given. Prospective prediction of ophthalmopathy was tested in an independent validation cohort consisting of fewer than 20 hyperthyroidism patients and over 15 patients who later progressed to ophthalmopathy. The approximately 90 discovery patients were randomly split 7:3 into training and test sets. In addition, the study compared T-cell repertoires in thyroid tissue and in blood from six Graves' hyperthyroidism patients. Once sampling was done, hyperthyroidism patients were given methimazole at a starting dose of 30 mg daily, whereas ophthalmopathy patients were given high-dose intravenous methylprednisolone. To identify TCR V-J signatures that set the groups apart, the researchers used a discovery cohort of more than 95 patients, made up of around 42 with Graves' ophthalmopathy and some 55 with stable Graves' hyperthyroidism. The paper reports TCR Vbeta CDR3 sequencing of over 120 peripheral blood samples: under 45 ophthalmopathy, approximately 74 hyperthyroidism and around 17 progressor patients. The paper's findings and limits, for the study overall: Most expanded thyroid clonotypes (frequency above 0.001) were also detected in blood, a finding suggesting that blood repertoires may reflect thyroid immune responses. Sample size was not statistically predetermined, and investigators were not blinded to group allocation. In validation, the model predicted progression to ophthalmopathy with 60% to 71% sensitivity and 72% to 75% specificity, a median of around six months before onset. Ophthalmopathy was separated from stable hyperthyroidism by a 13 V-J signature model, with about 88% sensitivity and roughly 84% specificity obtained in cross-validation and 80%/75% obtained in testing.

The TCR beta CDR3 regions were amplified from RNA transcripts. The TCR CDR3 was subjected to a first round of RT-PCR using the HTBI primer set and the Qiagen OneStep RT-PCR kit. The libraries were constructed in a second round of multiplex PCR and then size-selected and purified. Sequencing of the libraries was done on an Illumina HiSeq2000 using paired-end 100 bp reads. In the paper's pipeline: SOAPnuke was used to process the raw data, throwing out any read that contained adapters or uncalled bases, had a mean Phred below 15, or lacked an exact constant-primer or identifier match. High-quality paired reads were merged with COPE v1.2.5, and unique nucleotide sequences were defined as clonotypes. MiTCR v1.1 was used to align the clonotypes against IMGT TRBV, TRBD and TRBJ reference segments. Analysis was restricted to V-J combinations with a frequency above 0.0001, which covered over 98% of repertoires. A TCS score was defined as the ratio of F50 (clonal expansion) to E x V (chaos), with BLOSUM62-based TCRdist applied between CDR3 peptides within each V-J. Welch's t-statistics and random forest reduced 514 V-J features to 13, which were used in a naive Bayes classifier (R e1071). TCRdb reanalyzed the raw reads on its own, using fastp at Q25 for trimming and MiXCR for clone calling, and kept in-frame beta chains. Rows merge per CDR3 protein into single entries with the most common DNA and genes. The V and J calls shown here were made by TCRdb, not taken from the authors' results. In all, the sample holds a few hundred thousand distinct CDR3 sequences, and 22% of those were seen once. The ten biggest clones cover approximately 49% of the sample.

This clonotype was recorded many times. Its antigen is currently not known. Base qualities are not recorded, but no much larger clone differs from it by a single base. Inclusive of the bounding cysteine and phenylalanine, the CDR3 is 14 residues long. Only the CDR3 region is kept as DNA, spanning 42 bases read in frame from base 1. V is pared back by 3 bases and J by 1 base, with 9 bases lying between the germline termini. Ophthalmopathy patients had moderately to severely active disease, Clinical Activity Score of at least 3, NOSPECS grade of at least 4, and duration under 3 months. Any patient with an uncontrolled infection, another autoimmune disease, pregnancy or lactation was excluded. Diagnoses were based on clinical symptoms, serum thyroxine and TRAb, thyroid ultrasound and orbital computed tomography. PBMCs were separated from approximately 9.9 ml of fresh peripheral blood using Ficoll-Paque density gradient centrifugation. Total RNA was extracted with Trizol reagent, and quality was checked on an Agilent 2100 Bioanalyzer.

The sequence links TRBV12-3 or TRBV12-4 to TRBJ2-5, with TRBD1 perhaps the D gene, on 6 matching bases. The origin of this receptor is a woman in her seventies with Graves' ophthalmopathy. Sequencing used blood. In nucleotides, the sequence is TGTGCCAGCAGTTTTGGGGGCCCCCAAGAGACCCAGTACTTC. It encodes CASSFGGPQETQYF.